The 8 T cell receptor beta chains reported below all come from one sample, sequenced in a study of T cells in Graves' hyperthyroidism and ophthalmopathy. RNA transcripts were the template for amplifying TCR beta CDR3 regions. With the HTBI primer set, the TCR CDR3 went through a first round of RT-PCR. TCRdb called the multiplex PCR reads again in MiXCR, with one record for every CDR3 protein. The sample contains about 160,000 distinct CDR3 sequences, 8% to 9.5% of which appear only once. Source material: blood. Every receptor here comes from a woman aged 18-35 years with Graves' hyperthyroidism that later progressed to Graves' ophthalmopathy.

In this sample, this clonotype turned up many times. V is TRBV2 and J is TRBJ1-5, with D uncertain. CDR3 size: 14 residues. Germline assignment: CDR1 SNHLY and CDR2 FYNNEI. The ends were cut back, 3 bases at V and 7 bases at J, with 13 bases in the middle. The CDR3 reads CASSERAAGQPQHF. CDR3 in DNA: TGTGCCAGCAGTGAGAGGGCAGCTGGACAGCCCCAGCATTTT.

The chain carries TRBV14 and TRBJ2-7, with 9 bases aligning to TRBD1. The CDR3 length is 15 residues. The germline V gene encodes CDR1 SGHDN and CDR2 FVKESK. J lost 4 bases, V lost 4 bases, and 8 bases had no gene match. The CDR3 nucleotides are TGTGCCAGCAGCCTAACGACAGGGGGGTATTACGAGCAGTACTTC. As protein: CASSLTTGGYYEQYF.

This clonotype was seen ten or more times. The rearrangement links TRBV7-2 to TRBJ2-4; D not certain. Germline V lookup: CDR1 SGHTA, CDR2 FQGNSA. The V and J ends lost 2 bases and 7 bases respectively, with 9 bases between them. CDR3 size: 13 residues. The CDR3 bases are TGTGCCAGCAGCTTACGCATGGAGAACATTCAGTACTTC. Its translation is CASSLRMENIQYF.

At least ten counts were recorded for this clonotype. The V call is TRBV20-1, the J call TRBJ2-7, with D possibly being TRBD2 (7 bases). CDR1 and CDR2 (germline): DFQATT, SNEGSKA (reference sequence). CDR3 length equals 14 residues. Trimming removed 4 bases at V and 1 base at J, with 14 bases between. The CDR3 reads CSATWEGQSYEQYF. The CDR3 region has the DNA TGCAGTGCTACTTGGGAGGGACAATCCTACGAGCAGTACTTC.

This clonotype occurred many times. CDR3 protein: CSASAHRGLAGPSYNEQFF. The CDR3 DNA is TGCAGTGCTAGTGCCCATAGGGGACTAGCGGGGCCCTCCTACAATGAGCAGTTCTTC. V gene TRBV20-1 combines with J gene TRBJ2-1; TRBD2 matches 13 bases. The CDR3 has 19 amino acids. Germline CDR1 reads DFQATT; CDR2 reads SNEGSKA (reference sequence). The V and J ends lost 3 bases and 0 bases, in that order; junction bases with no gene match: 11.

Many counts were recorded for this clonotype. The chain has TRBV27 and TRBJ2-7, with D perhaps matching TRBD1 (7 bases). Germline V gene sequence: CDR1 MNHEY, CDR2 SMNVEV (reference sequence). There are 15 residues in the CDR3. Deletions cut 5 bases from V and 2 bases from J, with 16 bases between. CDR3 in amino acids: CASSLQGEAPYEQYF. CDR3 sequence (DNA): TGTGCCAGCAGTCTGCAGGGGGAGGCCCCCTACGAGCAGTACTTC.

This clonotype has ten or more counts. The V gene is TRBV6-1, the J gene TRBJ2-6; 10 positions agree with TRBD1. The germline V gene has CDR1 MNHNS and CDR2 SASEGT. This CDR3 comprises 17 residues. The V segment lost 7 bases and the J segment 1 base; nucleotides outside the gene matches: 7. The CDR3 is CASIRDRGSSGANVLTF. CDR3 sequence (DNA): TGTGCCAGCATCCGGGACAGGGGTTCGTCTGGGGCCAACGTCCTGACTTTC.

This clonotype was detected ten times or more. V is TRBV2 and J is TRBJ2-7; no clear D gene. The CDR3 runs to 13 residues. The germline V and J ends were trimmed by 8 bases and 3 bases, with 14 bases remaining between them. Germline assignment: CDR1 SNHLY and CDR2 FYNNEI. CDR3 nucleotide sequence: TGTGCCAGCGGGTTTGGCGGAGACTACGAGCAGTACTTC. Translation gives CASGFGGDYEQYF.